The 3 T cell receptor beta chains below were found in one sample sequenced in a study of blood T cell repertoires in COVID-19. This table comes from immunoSEQ multiplex PCR, and its TCRdb copy is limited to in-frame clones, with some not included. The repertoire has roughly 250,000 clones, roughly 91% of them found once; the top ten carry approximately 9%. Sequencing input: PBMCs or T cells enriched from blood (not recorded which). The source is a man aged 35 to 55 who had recovered from COVID-19.

A few counts support this clone. The chain recombines TRBV11-2 with TRBJ1-1; D remains ambiguous. The CDR3 runs 14 residues. Between the trimmed V and J ends, which lost 1 base and 2 bases, there was a span of 8 bases. Germline V gene data show CDR1 as SGHAT and CDR2 as FQNNGV. The CDR3 loop reads CASSLAPGNTEAFF. CDR3 DNA sequence: TGTGCCAGCAGCTTAGCACCGGGTAACACTGAAGCTTTCTTT.

The chain uses TRBV7-9 and TRBJ1-5; 8 bases line up with TRBD1. V shed 5 bases and J 4 bases; nucleotides not matched to a gene: 7. CDR1 and CDR2 (germline): SEHNR, FQNEAQ (reference sequence). The CDR3 covers 15 residues. The CDR3 nucleotides read TGTGCCAGCAGCCCAGGGACAGGAAGAAATCAGCCCCAGCATTTT. This translates into CASSPGTGRNQPQHF. The full variable domain, completed using reference TRBV7-9 and TRBJ1-5, is DTGVSQNPRHKITKRGQNVTFRCDPISEHNRLYWYRQTLGQGPEFLTYFQNEAQLEKSRLLSDRFSAERPKGSFSTLEIQRTEQGDSAMYLCASSPGTGRNQPQHFGDGTRLSIL.

The chain recombines TRBV7-2 with TRBJ1-5; D remains unclear. The CDR3 is made up of 13 amino acids. V was trimmed by 6 bases and J by 0 bases, leaving 6 bases between them. Germline CDR1 is SGHTA and CDR2 is FQGNSA. The CDR3, as DNA: TGTGCCAGCAGTCCCAATAGCAATCAGCCCCAGCATTTT. It yields the protein CASSPNSNQPQHF. The complete variable domain, with remaining parts taken from reference TRBV7-2 and TRBJ1-5, reads GAGVSQSPSNKVTEKGKDVELRCDPISGHTALYWYRQSLGQGLEFLIYFQGNSAPDKSGLPSDRFSAERTGGSVSTLTIQRTQQEDSAVYLCASSPNSNQPQHFGDGTRLSIL.